Presented here are 28 T cell receptor beta chains from one specimen sequenced in a study of blood T cell repertoires in COVID-19. Assay: immunoSEQ multiplex PCR; the TCRdb copy retains only in-frame clones and omits some. Among approximately 220,000 clones listed, around 88% were seen once. Sequencing input: peripheral blood. The receptors come from a woman in her forties or fifties with acute or convalescent COVID-19.

The rearrangement uses TRBV24-1 and TRBJ2-3; tentatively, D is TRBD2 (5 bases). The CDR3 has 12 residues. V was trimmed by 7 bases and J by 4 bases, leaving 8 bases between them. Germline CDR1 reads KGHDR; CDR2 reads SFDVKD. The CDR3 DNA reads TGTGCCACCAGCCAGAGGGCAGATACGCAGTATTTT. This translates into CATSQRADTQYF.

V and J are TRBV6-4 and TRBJ2-2, with 10 bases identical to TRBD2. This CDR3 has 17 residues. Per the germline V gene, CDR1 is MRHNA and CDR2 is SNTAGT. After removal of 6 bases from V and 5 bases from J, the junction contained 12 bases not matched to a gene. The CDR3 DNA sequence: TGTGCCAGCAGCCCCCGGCCTAGCGGGAGTTATACCGGGGAGCTGTTTTTT. It specifies CASSPRPSGSYTGELFF.

The chain uses TRBV4-2 and TRBJ2-1; 10 bases align to TRBD1. Germline V CDR1 and CDR2: LGHNA, YNFKEQ. The CDR3 runs to 14 residues. The V and J ends lost 1 base and 7 bases, in that order; junction bases with no gene match: 1. CDR3 region: CASSQGDRGNEQFF. CDR3 sequence (DNA): TGTGCCAGCAGCCAAGGGGACAGGGGTAATGAGCAGTTCTTC.

The CDR3 DNA is TGTGCCAGCAGCTTAGGGACATTTGACACAGATACGCAGTATTTT. It specifies CASSLGTFDTDTQYF. V is TRBV13 and J is TRBJ2-3; D remains ambiguous. Trimming removed 0 bases from V and 2 bases from J, with 9 bases in between. Germline CDR1 and CDR2: PRHDT and FYEKMQ (reference sequence). This CDR3 spans 15 amino acids. Combining the CDR3 with reference TRBV13 and TRBJ2-3 gives the whole variable domain AAGVIQSPRHLIKEKRETATLKCYPIPRHDTVYWYQQGPGQDPQFLISFYEKMQSDKGSIPDRFSAQQFSDYHSELNMSSLELGDSALYFCASSLGTFDTDTQYFGPGTRLTVL.

The chain couples TRBV5-6 to TRBJ2-5; 8 nucleotides agree with TRBD1. V shed 4 bases and J 4 bases; nucleotides not matched to a gene: 9. The length of the CDR3 is 15 residues. The germline gives CDR1 SGHDT, CDR2 YYEEEE. The CDR3 sequence is CASSPLTGDRETQYF. DNA of the CDR3: TGTGCCAGCAGCCCCCTGACAGGGGATCGAGAGACCCAGTACTTC.

The genes are TRBV10-3 and TRBJ2-1, with a possible D match to TRBD2 (5 bases). The germline gives CDR1 ENHRY, CDR2 SYGVKD. This CDR3 is 13 amino acids long. The V and J ends lost 2 bases and 10 bases respectively, with 12 bases between them. The CDR3 is CAISEEMTGEQFF. The CDR3 nucleotides are TGTGCCATCAGTGAGGAGATGACGGGGGAGCAGTTCTTC.

The rearrangement uses TRBV28 and TRBJ2-7; 10 bases match TRBD2. Trimming cost V 3 bases and J 3 bases; bases outside gene matches: 2. Germline CDR1 reads MDHEN; CDR2 reads SYDVKM. The CDR3 totals 14 residues. The CDR3 DNA is TGTGCCAGCAGTTTCAGCGGGAGGGACTACGAGCAGTACTTC. It encodes CASSFSGRDYEQYF.

The genes are TRBV12-5 and TRBJ2-3, with 7 bases identical to TRBD2. This CDR3 is 13 amino acids long. Germline V gene data show CDR1 as LGHNT and CDR2 as FRNRAP. V lost 6 bases and J lost 4; bases outside the gene matches: 4. Here the CDR3 DNA reads TGTGCTAGTGGCCCGGCGGGGGCAGATACGCAGTATTTT. Its protein is CASGPAGADTQYF.

The chain employs TRBV6-1 and TRBJ2-5; 7 bases fit TRBD1. Trimming cost V 3 bases and J 5 bases; bases outside gene matches: 12. This CDR3 has 16 residues. Per the germline V gene, CDR1 is MNHNS and CDR2 is SASEGT. In nucleotides, the CDR3 is TGTGCCAGCAGTGACGCTGTACAGGGGTCTCGGGAGACCCAGTACTTC. It specifies CASSDAVQGSRETQYF.

The genes are TRBV4-1 and TRBJ2-1; TRBD1 aligns across 7 bases. The CDR3 is made up of 15 amino acids. V lost 0 bases to trimming and J lost 7 bases; unmatched junction nucleotides: 6. Germline CDR1 MGHRA, CDR2 YSYEKL. The CDR3 reads CASSQEGQLRNEQFF. In DNA, the CDR3 is TGCGCCAGCAGCCAAGAGGGACAGCTTAGGAATGAGCAGTTCTTC.

This clone was detected only once. The chain couples TRBV24-1 to TRBJ2-2; D is perhaps TRBD2 (6 bases). CDR3 length equals 18 residues. Trimming removed 1 base from V and 0 bases from J, with 14 bases in between. The germline V gene has CDR1 KGHDR and CDR2 SFDVKD. In nucleotides, the CDR3 is TGTGCCACCAGTGATTTAGGGAGGTCGAGTTCGAACACCGGGGAGCTGTTTTTT. Encoded protein: CATSDLGRSSSNTGELFF.

The chain carries TRBV28 and TRBJ2-3, with TRBD2 matching over 9 bases. Germline CDR1 reads MDHEN; CDR2 reads SYDVKM. J lost 6 bases, V lost 5 bases, and 15 bases had no gene match. This CDR3 has 17 amino acids. CDR3 residues: CASSPPEVSGSKDTQYF. In DNA form, the CDR3 reads TGTGCCAGCAGTCCCCCAGAAGTTAGCGGGAGTAAGGATACGCAGTATTTT.

The chain employs TRBV29-1 and TRBJ2-7; D gene unclear. Trimming took off 1 base at V and 2 bases at J, with 9 bases between the two ends. The CDR3 length is 13 residues. Germline V gene data show CDR1 as SQVTM and CDR2 as ANQGSEA. This CDR3 reads CSVEVSETYEQYF. CDR3 sequence (DNA): TGCAGCGTTGAAGTGAGTGAAACCTACGAGCAGTACTTC.

The gene calls are TRBV9 and TRBJ1-2, with TRBD1 identical over 10 bases. V lost 8 bases, J lost 8 bases, and 15 bases stayed unmatched. The CDR3 consists of 15 residues. The V gene's germline CDR1 is SGDLS and CDR2 YYNGEE. CDR3 DNA sequence: TGTGCCAGTCGGCTCTCGGGACAGGGGAACGGCGGCTACACCTTC. It codes for CASRLSGQGNGGYTF.

This clone was counted between two and nine times. The rearrangement links TRBV18 to TRBJ2-5; 8 bases map to TRBD1. The CDR3 spans 12 residues. Germline V lookup: CDR1 KGHSH, CDR2 LQKENI. With 6 bases clipped from V and 5 bases from J, the junction kept 2 bases outside the gene matches. In DNA form, the CDR3 reads TGTGCCAGCTCCGGGACAGGCGAGACCCAGTACTTC. It encodes CASSGTGETQYF.

V gene TRBV5-4 combines with J gene TRBJ2-5, with 10 bases aligning to TRBD2. This CDR3 region has 18 residues. J lost 5 bases, V lost 4 bases, and 17 bases had no gene match. Germline V gene data show CDR1 as SGHNT and CDR2 as YYREEE (reference sequence). For the CDR3, the DNA is TGTGCCAGCAGCCCGGACGTGGCAGCGGGAGGGCCGTGGGAGACCCAGTACTTC. Its translation is CASSPDVAAGGPWETQYF. Combining the CDR3 with reference TRBV5-4 and TRBJ2-5 gives the whole variable domain ETGVTQSPTHLIKTRGQQVTLRCSSQSGHNTVSWYQQALGQGPQFIFQYYREEENGRGNFPPRFSGLQFPNYSSELNVNALELDDSALYLCASSPDVAAGGPWETQYFGPGTRLLVL.

A single count supports this clone. The V call is TRBV11-2, the J call TRBJ1-1, with TRBD1 as a possible D gene (5 bases). The CDR3 totals 16 residues. CDR1 and CDR2 from the germline V gene are SGHAT and FQNNGV. Trimming took off 6 bases at V and 4 bases at J, with 21 bases between the two ends. The CDR3 DNA follows: TGTGCCAGCAGTCGGGGGTCGGAGGCAACGGGCACTGAAGCTTTCTTT. Protein sequence: CASSRGSEATGTEAFF.

This clone is a singleton in its sample. The chain has TRBV19 and TRBJ2-3; TRBD2 matches 7 bases. V dropped 5 bases and J dropped 2; count of bases not matched to a gene: 7. CDR1 and CDR2 from the germline V gene are LNHDA and SQIVND (reference sequence). The CDR3 length is 15 residues. CDR3 sequence: CASSLLGGDTDTQYF. In DNA, the CDR3 is TGTGCCAGTAGTCTTTTGGGGGGGGACACAGATACGCAGTATTTT.

CDR3 region: CASRIFGEGEQYF. The DNA for the CDR3 is TGTGCCAGCAGGATCTTCGGGGAGGGCGAGCAGTACTTC. The chain is built from TRBV3-1 (or the pseudogene TRBV3-2) and TRBJ2-7; 7 positions match TRBD2. J gave up 6 bases and V 6 bases, and 8 bases lay outside the gene matches. The CDR3 sequence is 13 residues long. Germline assignment: CDR1 LGHDT and CDR2 YNNKEL (reference sequence).

The V gene is TRBV19, the J gene TRBJ2-2; D gene unclear. The CDR3 extends over 13 amino acids. V was cut by 5 bases and J by 2 bases, with 6 bases left in between. CDR1 and CDR2 from the germline V gene are LNHDA and SQIVND (reference sequence). CDR3 coding DNA: TGTGCCAGTAGTTGGAGTAACACCGGGGAGCTGTTTTTT. Translating gives CASSWSNTGELFF.

The rearrangement joins TRBV7-9 to TRBJ1-5, with 7 bases fitting TRBD1. The CDR3 loop spans 17 amino acids. The germline CDR1 and CDR2 sequences are SEHNR and FQNEAQ (reference sequence). With 6 bases clipped from V and 4 bases from J, the junction kept 15 bases outside the gene matches. The CDR3 region is CASREQQGTGGNQPQHF. CDR3 bases: TGTGCCAGCAGGGAGCAACAGGGGACTGGAGGAAATCAGCCCCAGCATTTT. The variable domain in full, completed from reference TRBV7-9 and TRBJ1-5, reads DTGVSQNPRHKITKRGQNVTFRCDPISEHNRLYWYRQTLGQGPEFLTYFQNEAQLEKSRLLSDRFSAERPKGSFSTLEIQRTEQGDSAMYLCASREQQGTGGNQPQHFGDGTRLSIL.

This clone was recorded only once. The rearrangement joins TRBV5-4 to TRBJ1-1, with D unresolved. Per germline, CDR1 SGHNT and CDR2 YYREEE (reference sequence). The V and J ends lost 4 bases and 1 base respectively, with 17 bases between them. The length of the CDR3 is 16 residues. The CDR3 DNA reads TGTGCCAGCAGCACCCCTACAGCTCGACGGAACACTGAAGCTTTCTTT. This codes for CASSTPTARRNTEAFF.

V gene TRBV3-1 (or the pseudogene TRBV3-2) combines with J gene TRBJ2-7; 11 bases line up with TRBD2. The germline V gene encodes CDR1 LGHDT and CDR2 YNNKEL (reference sequence). CDR3 size: 15 residues. V lost 4 bases to trimming and J lost 2 bases; unmatched junction nucleotides: 4. CDR3 protein: CASSPTTSGTYEQYF. The DNA of the CDR3 is TGTGCCAGCAGCCCGACGACTAGCGGGACCTACGAGCAGTACTTC.

The J gene is TRBJ2-5, the V gene TRBV5-3; D is unclear. TRBV5-3 is an ORF for which the function is uncertain. The V end lost 1 base, the J end lost 3 bases, and 10 bases lay between the germline ends. CDR3 size: 14 residues. The chain's CDR3 is CARSLRSDEETQYF. CDR3 nucleotide sequence: TGTGCCAGAAGCTTGAGAAGCGACGAAGAGACCCAGTACTTC.

The genes are TRBV21-1 and TRBJ1-5; the table's D call, TRBD1, was not checked against the DNA. TRBV21-1 is assigned pseudogene status. This CDR3 spans 14 amino acids. The CDR3 region is CASSKGAGDQPQHF. The CDR3 coding sequence is TGTGCCAGCAGCAAAGGGGCAGGGGATCAGCCCCAGCATTTT.

The chain links TRBV7-9 to TRBJ2-1; TRBD2 aligns across 14 bases. Germline loops: CDR1 SEHNR, CDR2 FQNEAQ (reference sequence). The trim removed 1 base at V and 8 bases at J, leaving 7 bases unmatched. The CDR3 runs 17 residues. The CDR3 is CASSLVGLAGAVYEQFF. In nucleotides, the CDR3 is TGTGCCAGCAGCTTAGTGGGACTAGCGGGAGCCGTCTATGAGCAGTTCTTC.

The chain employs TRBV2 and TRBJ2-5; tentatively, D is TRBD1 (5 bases). CDR1 is SNHLY, CDR2 FYNNEI, per germline. CDR3 size: 13 residues. With 4 bases removed from V and 2 bases from J, the gap between germline ends came to 8 bases. CDR3 sequence: CASSVGLQETQYF. CDR3 nucleotides: TGTGCCAGCAGTGTGGGGCTTCAAGAGACCCAGTACTTC. The full variable domain, with the rest looked up from reference TRBV2 and TRBJ2-5, is EPEVTQTPSHQVTQMGQEVILRCVPISNHLYFYWYRQILGQKVEFLVSFYNNEISEKSEIFDDQFSVERPDGSNFTLKIRSTKLEDSAMYFCASSVGLQETQYFGPGTRLLVL.

The J gene is TRBJ2-7, the V gene TRBV28, with D possibly matching TRBD2 (6 bases). Germline CDR1 MDHEN, CDR2 SYDVKM. With 8 bases removed from V and 1 base from J, the gap between germline ends came to 12 bases. The CDR3 consists of 13 residues. This chain's CDR3 is CASFDRGSYEQYF. The CDR3 DNA follows: TGTGCCAGCTTTGACCGGGGGTCCTACGAGCAGTACTTC.